The text below deals with one TCR beta chain. Antigen unknown. This record comes from a study of spatial heterogeneity in lung cancer. CDR3 size: 14 residues. CDR1 is SNHLY, CDR2 FYNNEI, per germline. After removal of 8 bases from V and 5 bases from J, the junction contained 8 bases not matched to a gene. The study, taken as a whole, reports: Mutation counts in tumors were tracked by counts of expanded intratumoral alpha and beta TCRs.

Time point given: sample taken at primary tumor resection. Each molecule of TCR cDNA was tagged with one unique molecular identifier. A single record per CDR3 protein comes from TCRdb applying MiXCR to the 5' RACE reads. The table includes thousands of distinct CDR3 sequences, about 6% detected once. Material: lung tumor tissue, obtained at surgery. The J gene is TRBJ1-1, the V gene TRBV2; 10 nucleotides line up with TRBD1. The sequence was collected from a male donor with early-stage non-small cell lung cancer. CDR3 DNA sequence: TGTGCCAGCCGGGTTAGGGACAGGGGAACTGAAGCTTTCTTT. It specifies CASRVRDRGTEAFF.